Each of the 14 T cell receptor beta chains below was sequenced from the same sample in a study of T-cell reconstitution after alpha-beta-depleted transplantation in children listed by TCRdb under 2016. Libraries were prepared through PCR. This sample was sequenced with an Illumina HiSeq 2500. TCR library preparation used molecular barcoding, with unique molecular identifiers applied to normalize quantification of the TCRbeta repertoire. TCRdb handled the public reads itself, with Q25 trimming in fastp and clone calling in MiXCR, and kept productive beta chains. CDR3 protein duplicates are merged, each entry listing the most common genes and DNA. This sample gives almost 500,000 distinct CDR3 sequences in total; about 10% of them show up just once. The top ten clonotypes cover approximately 2% of the sample. Sample treatment or condition, as interpreted from the label and publication: allogeneic hematopoietic cell transplantation with graft depleted of TCRalphabeta T cells and CD19 B cells.

The material sequenced was PBMCs, taken before TCRalphabeta/CD19-depleted stem cell transplant. Every receptor here comes from a child under 10 years old with inherited bone marrow failure, due to receive a stem cell transplant.

This clonotype was seen ten or more times. The rearrangement uses TRBV5-1 and TRBJ1-3, with D possibly being TRBD1 (5 bases). This CDR3 is built from 15 residues. The germline gives CDR1 SGHRS, CDR2 YFSETQ. Trimming left V 3 bases short and J 4 bases short, with 14 bases between. The CDR3 nucleotides are TGCGCCAGCAGCTGGGACGGGCGTTCAGGAAACACCATATATTTT. Protein sequence: CASSWDGRSGNTIYF.

This clonotype was detected ten times or more. CDR3 sequence reads: CSATWSDYGYTF. CDR3 DNA sequence: TGCAGTGCTACCTGGAGTGACTATGGCTACACCTTC. V and J are TRBV20-1 and TRBJ1-2; D not resolved. CDR1 and CDR2 from the germline V gene are DFQATT and SNEGSKA (reference sequence). This CDR3 comprises 12 residues. With 4 bases removed from V and 3 bases from J, the gap between germline ends came to 9 bases.

This clonotype was detected only a few times. The chain has TRBV11-2 and TRBJ2-1; TRBD2 matches 8 bases. In germline, CDR1 is SGHAT, CDR2 FQNNGV. J was trimmed by 2 bases and V by 1 base; bases with no gene match: 10. CDR3 length equals 18 residues. This CDR3 is CASSLGFGLASPYNEQFF. The CDR3 DNA reads as TGTGCCAGCAGCTTAGGATTTGGACTAGCTTCGCCCTACAATGAGCAGTTCTTC.

In its sample, this clonotype was seen many times. Mismatch with germline at one junction end may stem from a read error. V is TRBV12-3 or TRBV12-4 and J is TRBJ2-4; possible D gene TRBD2, 7 bases. This CDR3 spans 14 amino acids. The CDR3 reads CASNLGGRGNIQYF. CDR3 nucleotides: TGTGCCAGCAATTTAGGGGGGAGGGGGAACATTCAGTACTTC.

This chain links TRBV5-1 with TRBJ1-4, with TRBD1 identical over 7 bases. CDR3 length equals 17 residues. Per the germline V gene, CDR1 is SGHRS and CDR2 is YFSETQ. Unmatched junction bases numbered 15, after V lost 5 bases and J lost 5 bases. This CDR3 reads CASRNRQGEDGNEKLFF. Here the CDR3 DNA reads TGCGCCAGCAGAAACAGACAGGGCGAGGACGGGAATGAAAAACTGTTTTTT.

V usage is TRBV19 and J usage is TRBJ2-3; no definite D call. The CDR3 sequence is 13 residues long. Trimming removed 6 bases from V and 6 bases from J, with 13 bases in between. CDR1 and CDR2 (germline): LNHDA, SQIVND (reference sequence). CDR3 protein: CASSKARIDTQYF. The CDR3 DNA reads as TGTGCCAGTAGCAAGGCGCGCATCGATACGCAGTATTTT.

This clonotype was recorded at least ten times. This chain uses TRBV4-3 with TRBJ2-1; 10 bases map to TRBD2. CDR3 length: 19 residues. The V gene end was trimmed by 0 bases and the J gene end by 5 bases; junction bases not matched to a gene: 13. Per the germline V gene, CDR1 is LGHNA and CDR2 is YSLEER. The CDR3 DNA sequence: TGCGCCAGCAGCCAAGAGGTTTTGGGACTAGCGATATCGGACAATGAGCAGTTCTTC. Its protein is CASSQEVLGLAISDNEQFF.

This clonotype was observed many times. J is TRBJ2-1 and V is TRBV5-4, with D perhaps TRBD1 or TRBD2 (5 bases each). Germline CDR1 reads SGHNT; CDR2 reads YYREEE (reference sequence). V dropped 1 base and J dropped 5 bases, with 10 bases sitting between them. The CDR3 sequence is 14 residues long. CDR3 DNA: TGTGCCAGCAGCTTGTTCGGGACCAACAATGAGCAGTTCTTC. Translated, it gives CASSLFGTNNEQFF.

Notes on this clonotype: A read error is possible here, since a much larger clone lies one base away. The chain joins TRBV6-2 or TRBV6-3 to TRBJ2-1; D unresolved. This CDR3 has 14 residues. From germline, CDR1 is MNHEY and CDR2 SVGEGT. CDR3 in amino acids: CASSYYQVVNEQLF. The CDR3 DNA reads as TGTGCCAGCAGTTATTATCAGGTGGTCAATGAGCAGCTCTTC.

CDR3 sequence (DNA): TGTGCCAGCAGTTTCGGGCTGTTCGGGACAGGGGGCGCCGGGGGCGAAAAACTGTTTTTT. Its translation is CASSFGLFGTGGAGGEKLFF. The genes are TRBV12-3 or TRBV12-4 and TRBJ1-4, with 12 bases identical to TRBD1. Trimming took 3 bases from V and 8 from J; bases not matched to a gene: 19. The CDR3 sequence is 20 residues long.

The chain uses TRBV20-1 and TRBJ1-5, with D perhaps matching TRBD1 (5 bases). The CDR3 sequence is 15 residues long. Trimming removed 1 base from V and 2 bases from J, with 12 bases in between. CDR1 is DFQATT and CDR2 is SNEGSKA in the germline V gene (reference sequence). The CDR3 DNA reads as TGCAGTGCTAGAGGCGCGGGGACGGGCAATCAGCCCCAGCATTTT. Translated, it gives CSARGAGTGNQPQHF.

This clonotype was picked up many times. CDR3 bases: TGTGCCAGCAGTCTCACAGGGGTCACTGAAGCTTTCTTT. Its protein product is CASSLTGVTEAFF. The chain is built from TRBV12-3 or TRBV12-4 and TRBJ1-1, with 7 bases identical to TRBD1. The CDR3 contains 13 residues. With 5 bases clipped from V and 4 bases from J, the junction kept 4 bases outside the gene matches.

This clonotype has only a few counts. The V and J genes are TRBV6-9 and TRBJ1-2; 8 nucleotides agree with TRBD1. The CDR3 runs to 15 residues. The ends lost 4 bases at V and 3 bases at J; junction bases unmatched: 7. The germline gives CDR1 MNHGY, CDR2 SVAAGI. The CDR3 spells CASSSGQGGDYGYTF. The CDR3, as DNA: TGTGCCAGCAGTTCCGGACAGGGAGGGGACTATGGCTACACCTTC.

This clonotype was observed at least ten times. The rearrangement uses TRBV7-2 and TRBJ2-1; D is unresolved. Trimming removed 2 bases from V and 3 bases from J, with 8 bases in between. CDR1 is SGHTA, CDR2 FQGNSA, per germline. CDR3 length: 14 amino acids. Here the CDR3 DNA reads TGTGCCAGCAGCTTAAGACCCAGCTACAATGAGCAGTTCTTC. It yields the protein CASSLRPSYNEQFF. The complete variable domain, with remaining parts taken from reference TRBV7-2 and TRBJ2-1, reads GAGVSQSPSNKVTEKGKDVELRCDPISGHTALYWYRQSLGQGLEFLIYFQGNSAPDKSGLPSDRFSAERTGGSVSTLTIQRTQQEDSAVYLCASSLRPSYNEQFFGPGTRLTVL.